These T cell receptor beta chains were read from a single sample in a study of spatial heterogeneity in lung cancer. In TCRdb, the 5' RACE reads were re-called with MiXCR into one record per CDR3 protein. There are several thousand distinct CDR3 sequences in the sample; around 12% occur only once, and 10% lies in the top ten. The source was lung tumor tissue, collected at surgery. Receptor source: a female donor with early-stage non-small cell lung cancer. Both conserved end residues are part of each CDR3. D genes are given only for firm matches. Not every row has a clone size; where given, it reads once, few, many or a size class.

J,V,size,D,CDR3,DNA
TRBJ2-3,TRBV29-1,medium-sized,TRBD1,CSADRGDTQYF,TGCAGCGCGGACAGGGGAGATACGCAGTATTTT
TRBJ2-5,TRBV23-1,few,TRBD1,CASNPKGHPGTGGSETKETQYF,TGCGCCAGCAATCCTAAAGGGCACCCCGGGACAGGGGGCTCGGAGACTAAAGAGACCCAGTACTTC
TRBJ2-6,TRBV6-1,medium-sized,TRBD1,CASRTGGSGANVLTF,TGTGCCAGCAGGACAGGGGGGTCTGGGGCCAACGTCCTGACTTTC
TRBJ2-1,TRBV6-2/TRBV6-3,medium-sized,TRBD1,CASSPGQIFYNEQFF,TGTGCCAGCTCACCGGGACAGATTTTCTACAATGAGCAGTTCTTC
TRBJ1-2,TRBV7-2,medium-sized,NA,CASSLFWSLNYGYTF,TGTGCCAGCAGCTTATTCTGGAGTCTTAACTATGGCTACACCTTC
TRBJ1-6,TRBV6-2/TRBV6-3,NA,NA,CASSRGEGSPLHF,TGTGCCAGCAGTCGGGGTGAGGGCTCACCCCTCCACTTT
TRBJ2-2,TRBV19,medium-sized,NA,CASSIPQRGMHTGELFF,TGTGCCAGTAGTATACCCCAAAGGGGTATGCACACCGGGGAGCTGTTTTTT
TRBJ1-5,TRBV20-1,medium-sized,TRBD1,CSARPTGGGGPQHF,TGCAGTGCTAGACCCACAGGGGGGGGTGGGCCCCAGCATTTT
TRBJ2-5,TRBV18,medium-sized,TRBD1,CASSRTGQGFKETQYF,TGTGCCAGCTCACGAACGGGACAGGGTTTTAAAGAGACCCAGTACTTC
TRBJ2-1,TRBV6-1,NA,TRBD2,CASSDPLGVAGGSYNEQFF,TGTGCCAGCAGTGATCCCCTAGGGGTAGCGGGAGGCTCCTACAATGAGCAGTTCTTC
TRBJ2-5,TRBV6-5,few,NA,CASSRTHKETQYF,TGTGCCAGCAGCCGGACGCATAAAGAGACCCAGTACTTC
TRBJ2-1,TRBV5-1,few,TRBD2,CASTHPGGGANEQFF,TGCGCCAGCACCCACCCGGGCGGGGGGGCCAATGAGCAGTTCTTC
TRBJ2-5,TRBV7-2,NA,NA,CASSLGVLPETQYF,TGTGCCAGCAGCTTAGGTGTCTTGCCGGAGACCCAGTACTTC
TRBJ1-2,TRBV7-9,many,TRBD1,CASSQQAGTGTYGYTF,TGTGCCAGCAGCCAACAAGCCGGGACAGGGACCTATGGCTACACCTTC
TRBJ2-3,TRBV5-1,medium-sized,NA,CASSKDTTSTDTQYF,TGCGCCAGCAGCAAGGACACAACTAGCACAGATACGCAGTATTTT
TRBJ1-2,TRBV7-9,NA,NA,CASSLAARETYGYTF,TGTGCCAGCAGCTTAGCAGCGCGTGAAACCTATGGCTACACCTTC
TRBJ2-7,TRBV20-1,many,TRBD2,CSALGGYEQYF,TGCAGTGCTCTGGGGGGGTACGAGCAGTACTTC
TRBJ1-1,TRBV6-6,medium-sized,NA,CASRLRGGSQVAFF,TGTGCCAGCAGGCTACGGGGCGGTAGTCAAGTTGCTTTCTTT
TRBJ1-1,TRBV10-3,many,NA,CAISAVGGNTEAFF,TGTGCCATCAGTGCGGTAGGGGGGAACACTGAAGCTTTCTTT